This T cell receptor beta chain was captured by sequencing in a study of OX40 agonist ivuxolimab in advanced cancers. Across the study: Of mixed ages from about 23 to 90 and averaging roughly 60 years, the group was approximately 80% male. Of the participants, under 50% had some prior anti-PD-1, anti-PD-L1 or anti-CTLA-4 therapy, which was allowed.

This clone is a singleton in its sample. Its antigen is currently unknown. Method: immunoSEQ multiplex PCR; TCRdb's copy keeps in-frame clones and lacks some. Of about 40,000 clones listed, 60% to 80% were seen once; the top ten hold 20% to 25%. Regarding the study as a whole: Patients who responded partially at 0.1-3.0 mg/kg showed clonal expansion ranking among the lowest. Dose levels from 0.1 to 3.0 mg/kg saw CD4+ and CD8+ blood T cells expand clonally by week 6.

The receptor was isolated from an adult with an advanced solid tumor such as melanoma, head and neck, liver or kidney cancer. The material sequenced was CD4+ or CD8+ T cells sorted from blood, taken in a trial of the OX40 agonist ivuxolimab.

The CDR3 sequence is CASSAPGQGRNEQFF. As DNA, the CDR3 is TGTGCCAGTAGTGCGCCCGGACAGGGTAGGAATGAGCAGTTCTTC. The chain employs TRBV19 and TRBJ2-1; 8 nucleotides align to TRBD1. The CDR3 totals 15 residues. With 5 bases clipped from V and 7 bases from J, the junction kept 10 bases outside the gene matches. Germline V lookup: CDR1 LNHDA, CDR2 SQIVND (reference sequence). Using reference TRBV19 and TRBJ2-1 for the parts outside the CDR3, the full variable domain is DGGITQSPKYLFRKEGQNVTLSCEQNLNHDAMYWYRQDPGQGLRLIYYSQIVNDFQKGDIAEGYSVSREKKESFPLTVTSAQKNPTAFYLCASSAPGQGRNEQFFGPGTRLTVL.